The 32 T cell receptor beta chains below were found in one sample sequenced in a study of T cell responses to AZD1222 COVID-19 vaccine. The data were produced by immunoSEQ multiplex PCR, yet TCRdb's version contains in-frame clones alone and is incomplete. The sample has about 170,000 clones, around 90% seen once. This material consisted of peripheral blood, taken on day 0 of AZD1222 vaccination. These receptors came from an adult in good health.

This chain joins TRBV30 and TRBJ1-6; D remains unclear. V was clipped by 0 bases and J by 7 bases, with 10 bases between them. CDR1 is GTSNPN, CDR2 SVGIG, per germline (reference sequence). This CDR3 is 14 amino acids long. The CDR3 reads CAWSVRGPNSPLHF. The CDR3 coding sequence is TGTGCCTGGAGTGTACGAGGGCCCAATTCACCCCTCCACTTT. Supplemented by reference TRBV30 and TRBJ1-6, the full variable domain reads SQTIHQWPATLVQPVGSPLSLECTVEGTSNPNLYWYRQAAGRGLQLLFYSVGIGQISSEVPQNLSASRPQDRQFILSSKKLLLSDSGFYLCAWSVRGPNSPLHFGNGTRLTVT.

V is TRBV28 and J is TRBJ1-5; the match to TRBD1 covers 8 bases. The CDR3 spans 16 residues. Germline CDR1 MDHEN, CDR2 SYDVKM. Trimming removed 3 bases from V and 7 bases from J; junction bases left unmatched: 11. The CDR3 DNA is TGTGCCAGCAGTTTGCAGTTCGGACAGGGCAGACAGCCCCAGCATTTT. As protein: CASSLQFGQGRQPQHF.

The J gene is TRBJ1-2, the V gene TRBV7-8; TRBD1 matches 8 bases. The CDR3 has 12 amino acids. Germline CDR1 is SGHVS and CDR2 is FQNEAQ. The V gene end was trimmed by 4 bases and the J gene end by 9 bases; junction bases not matched to a gene: 4. CDR3 nucleotides: TGTGCCAGCAGCTCGCAGGGGGCGAGCTACACCTTC. Translation gives CASSSQGASYTF.

The chain links TRBV7-8 to TRBJ1-5; perhaps TRBD1 as D (5 bases). V lost 2 bases and J 0 bases, leaving 14 bases between the germline ends. The CDR3 length is 17 residues. Germline assignment: CDR1 SGHVS and CDR2 FQNEAQ. This CDR3 reads CASSLMGGTSSNQPQHF. The CDR3 DNA reads TGTGCCAGCAGCTTAATGGGGGGGACCTCTAGCAATCAGCCCCAGCATTTT.

This sequence joins TRBV11-3 and TRBJ2-3; 16 bases agree with TRBD2. With 3 bases clipped from V and 8 bases from J, the junction kept 11 bases outside the gene matches. CDR3 length: 18 residues. Germline assignment: CDR1 SGHNT and CDR2 YENEEA. CDR3 sequence (DNA): TGTGCCAGCAGCTTCGTAGGGACTAGCGGGGGGGCCGTCGTTACGCAGTATTTT. Translation gives CASSFVGTSGGAVVTQYF.

The chain combines TRBV2 with TRBJ2-5, with 8 nucleotides matching TRBD2. Germline CDR1 reads SNHLY; CDR2 reads FYNNEI. J gave up 5 bases and V 4 bases, and 9 bases lay outside the gene matches. The CDR3 is made up of 15 amino acids. The CDR3 reads CASSVEAGDGETQYF. The DNA for the CDR3 is TGTGCCAGCAGTGTCGAAGCGGGGGACGGGGAGACCCAGTACTTC.

This chain's CDR3 is CASSPAGTGGAGTQYF. CDR3 nucleotides: TGTGCCAGTTCCCCTGCCGGGACAGGGGGCGCAGGGACCCAGTACTTC. V usage is TRBV19 and J usage is TRBJ2-5, with TRBD1 matching over 12 bases. V trimming: 8 bases; J trimming: 7 bases; junction bases outside the gene matches: 14. Per the germline V gene, CDR1 is LNHDA and CDR2 is SQIVND (reference sequence). The CDR3 consists of 16 residues.

This chain uses TRBV7-8 with TRBJ2-2, with D perhaps TRBD2 (6 bases). Trimming removed 5 bases at V and 0 bases at J, with 13 bases between. This CDR3 is built from 16 residues. Germline V gives CDR1 SGHVS, CDR2 FQNEAQ. The CDR3 is CASSLLGGTNTGELFF. The CDR3 DNA sequence: TGTGCCAGCAGCCTCTTGGGGGGAACGAACACCGGGGAGCTGTTTTTT.

The chain joins TRBV5-6 to TRBJ1-1; D remains ambiguous. The germline gives CDR1 SGHDT, CDR2 YYEEEE. V was pared by 2 bases and J by 6 bases, with 5 bases between. The CDR3 spans 11 residues. The CDR3 nucleotides read TGTGCCAGCAGCTTTGGCTCTGAAGCTTTCTTT. Its translation: CASSFGSEAFF. The full variable domain, its missing parts supplied by reference TRBV5-6 and TRBJ1-1, is DAGVTQSPTHLIKTRGQQVTLRCSPKSGHDTVSWYQQALGQGPQFIFQYYEEEERQRGNFPDRFSGHQFPNYSSELNVNALLLGDSALYLCASSFGSEAFFGQGTRLTVV.

This rearrangement joins TRBV5-1 to TRBJ2-2; 7 bases fit TRBD2. CDR1 and CDR2 (germline): SGHRS, YFSETQ. J lost 2 bases, V lost 4 bases, and 11 bases had no gene match. This CDR3 spans 17 amino acids. The CDR3 DNA follows: TGCGCCAGCAGCCCGTTTAGCCTAGCGGTAAACACCGGGGAGCTGTTTTTT. The encoded protein is CASSPFSLAVNTGELFF. The variable domain in full, completed from reference TRBV5-1 and TRBJ2-2, reads KAGVTQTPRYLIKTRGQQVTLSCSPISGHRSVSWYQQTPGQGLQFLFEYFSETQRNKGNFPGRFSGRQFSNSRSEMNVSTLELGDSALYLCASSPFSLAVNTGELFFGEGSRLTVL.

The chain links TRBV10-2 to TRBJ2-3; D is uncertain. This CDR3 has 13 residues. The germline V and J ends were trimmed by 6 bases and 5 bases, with 12 bases remaining between them. The V gene's germline CDR1 is WSHSY and CDR2 SAAADI. The CDR3 nucleotides read TGCGCCAGCAGCGCCTCGATTGTAGATACGCAGTATTTT. Its translation is CASSASIVDTQYF.

The chain joins TRBV7-2 to TRBJ1-1; D is unclear. This CDR3 is built from 11 residues. V dropped 8 bases and J dropped 5 bases, with 9 bases sitting between them. Germline CDR1 reads SGHTA; CDR2 reads FQGNSA. CDR3 coding DNA: TGTGCCAGCCGGTGGGGAACTGAAGCTTTCTTT. As protein: CASRWGTEAFF.

V usage is TRBV3-1 (or the pseudogene TRBV3-2) and J usage is TRBJ2-1; D remains ambiguous. From germline, CDR1 is LGHDT and CDR2 YNNKEL (reference sequence). This CDR3 is 15 amino acids long. V gave up 1 base and J gave up 0 bases, with 7 bases separating them. The CDR3 reads CASSQGRSSYNEQFF. CDR3 coding DNA: TGTGCCAGCAGCCAAGGAAGGAGCTCCTACAATGAGCAGTTCTTC.

The gene calls are TRBV2 and TRBJ2-7; D is perhaps TRBD1 (5 bases). CDR3 size: 12 residues. Germline V gene sequence: CDR1 SNHLY, CDR2 FYNNEI. Trimming shortened V by 6 bases and J by 4 bases, and 10 bases separated the two germline ends. The CDR3 spells CASSLDSYEQYF. DNA for the CDR3: TGTGCCAGCAGCCTCGACAGTTACGAGCAGTACTTC. Filled out from reference TRBV2 and TRBJ2-7, the complete variable domain reads EPEVTQTPSHQVTQMGQEVILRCVPISNHLYFYWYRQILGQKVEFLVSFYNNEISEKSEIFDDQFSVERPDGSNFTLKIRSTKLEDSAMYFCASSLDSYEQYFGPGTRLTVT.

The chain joins TRBV18 to TRBJ1-1; 9 nucleotides align to TRBD1. Per the germline V gene, CDR1 is KGHSH and CDR2 is LQKENI. The CDR3 is 15 residues long. V lost 5 bases, J lost 0 bases, and 4 bases stayed unmatched. The CDR3 spells CASSRTGGLNTEAFF. Written as DNA, the CDR3 is TGTGCCAGCTCAAGAACAGGGGGCTTGAACACTGAAGCTTTCTTT. Full variable domain (rest looked up from reference TRBV18 and TRBJ1-1): NAGVMQNPRHLVRRRGQEARLRCSPMKGHSHVYWYRQLPEEGLKFMVYLQKENIIDESGMPKERFSAEFPKEGPSILRIQQVVRGDSAAYFCASSRTGGLNTEAFFGQGTRLTVV.

The sample holds many counts of this clone. The chain carries TRBV5-4 and TRBJ1-2, with D perhaps matching TRBD1 (6 bases). Trimming removed 0 bases at V and 6 bases at J, with 15 bases between. CDR1 and CDR2 (germline): SGHNT, YYREEE (reference sequence). The CDR3 is 15 amino acids. In nucleotides, the CDR3 is TGTGCCAGCAGCTTGGGCGGGGGGCGAGGGGATGGCTACACCTTC. It is translated as CASSLGGGRGDGYTF.

J is TRBJ1-5 and V is TRBV9; 10 positions agree with TRBD1. V was clipped by 4 bases and J by 4 bases; unmatched bases: 2. The CDR3 covers 14 residues. Per the germline V gene, CDR1 is SGDLS and CDR2 is YYNGEE. The CDR3 DNA reads as TGTGCCAGCAGCCCGGGACAGGGGAATCAGCCCCAGCATTTT. Its protein is CASSPGQGNQPQHF.

This rearrangement joins TRBV10-3 to TRBJ1-6; 10 nucleotides match TRBD1. The CDR3 consists of 16 residues. The germline gives CDR1 ENHRY, CDR2 SYGVKD. V dropped 0 bases and J dropped 8; count of bases not matched to a gene: 4. CDR3 protein: CAISESTGGGHSPLHF. DNA for the CDR3: TGTGCCATCAGTGAGTCGACAGGGGGCGGACATTCACCCCTCCACTTT.

This clone was counted once. This sequence joins TRBV30 and TRBJ2-5; D unclear. The CDR3 is 13 amino acids. V was clipped by 3 bases and J by 4 bases, with 12 bases between them. The germline gives CDR1 GTSNPN, CDR2 SVGIG (reference sequence). CDR3 DNA: TGTGCCTGGAGCCCTGGGTCACGAGAGACCCAGTACTTC. It encodes CAWSPGSRETQYF.

The CDR3 nucleotides read TGTGCCAGCAGTTATAGTAGGGGAGGGCCGAACACCGGGGAGCTGTTTTTT. As protein: CASSYSRGGPNTGELFF. The V and J genes are TRBV6-2 or TRBV6-3 and TRBJ2-2, with 7 bases lining up with TRBD2. Germline trimming cut 3 bases from V and 0 bases from J; bases unmatched to any gene: 7. The CDR3 covers 17 residues. In germline, CDR1 is MNHEY, CDR2 SVGEGT.

The CDR3 sequence is CASSIRASGANVLTF. Here the CDR3 DNA reads TGTGCCAGCAGCATTCGGGCATCTGGGGCCAACGTCCTGACTTTC. The chain uses TRBV7-2 and TRBJ2-6; D unresolved. V was cut by 5 bases and J by 1 base, with 9 bases left in between. The CDR3 spans 15 residues. CDR1 and CDR2 from the germline V gene are SGHTA and FQGNSA. The entire variable domain, with the rest obtained from reference TRBV7-2 and TRBJ2-6, is as follows: GAGVSQSPSNKVTEKGKDVELRCDPISGHTALYWYRQSLGQGLEFLIYFQGNSAPDKSGLPSDRFSAERTGGSVSTLTIQRTQQEDSAVYLCASSIRASGANVLTFGAGSRLTVL.

This clone has only a few counts. The rearrangement joins TRBV21-1 to TRBJ2-7; TRBD1 is the table's D call and was not checked against the DNA. TRBV21-1 is shown as a pseudogene. This CDR3 has 16 residues. CDR3 nucleotides: TGTGCCAGCAGCAAAGGCGCCAGGCATAGCTCCTACGAGCAGTACGTC. Encoded protein: CASSKGARHSSYEQYV.

J is TRBJ2-3 and V is TRBV9; 10 bases align to TRBD1. The CDR3 length is 16 residues. The germline CDR1 and CDR2 sequences are SGDLS and YYNGEE. Trimming cost V 4 bases and J 3 bases; bases outside gene matches: 8. Here the CDR3 reads CASSSTGQGGTDTQYF. CDR3 nucleotide sequence: TGTGCCAGCAGCTCCACCGGACAGGGGGGAACAGATACGCAGTATTTT.

The V and J genes are TRBV7-9 and TRBJ2-1; 8 bases match TRBD2. This CDR3 region has 12 residues. Trimming took 6 bases from V and 10 from J; bases not matched to a gene: 5. Per germline, CDR1 SEHNR and CDR2 FQNEAQ (reference sequence). The CDR3 here is CASRPGLVEQFF. The DNA for the CDR3 is TGTGCCAGCAGACCGGGACTAGTGGAGCAGTTCTTC.

This sequence joins TRBV5-6 and TRBJ1-6; D is ambiguous. This CDR3 is 13 amino acids long. Germline V CDR1 and CDR2: SGHDT, YYEEEE. V was clipped by 3 bases and J by 8 bases, with 9 bases between them. In nucleotides, the CDR3 is TGTGCCAGCAGCTCGGCCGGGGATTCACCCCTCCACTTT. It yields the protein CASSSAGDSPLHF.

The chain is built from TRBV14 and TRBJ2-7; 8 bases match TRBD1. This CDR3 contains 15 residues. Per the germline V gene, CDR1 is SGHDN and CDR2 is FVKESK. The ends lost 4 bases at V and 5 bases at J; junction bases unmatched: 10. Written as DNA, the CDR3 is TGTGCCAGCAGCCTACGGACAGGGCGGAGGGACGAGCAGTACTTC. The encoded protein is CASSLRTGRRDEQYF.

The chain recombines TRBV7-9 with TRBJ2-7, with unresolved D. Between the trimmed V and J ends, which lost 2 bases and 5 bases, there was a span of 13 bases. Germline V gene sequence: CDR1 SEHNR, CDR2 FQNEAQ (reference sequence). This CDR3 comprises 14 residues. CDR3 in DNA: TGTGCCAGCAGCTTAAGGAACGGGTGGGACGAGCAGTACGTC. This gives the protein CASSLRNGWDEQYV.

The CDR3 region is CASSLKNTEAFF. Here the CDR3 DNA reads TGTGCCAGCAGCTTGAAGAACACTGAAGCTTTCTTT. The chain is built from TRBV5-6 and TRBJ1-1, with D uncertain. Germline loops: CDR1 SGHDT, CDR2 YYEEEE. The CDR3 length is 12 residues. Deletions cut 1 base from V and 1 base from J, with 2 bases between. Full variable domain (missing parts from reference TRBV5-6 and TRBJ1-1): DAGVTQSPTHLIKTRGQQVTLRCSPKSGHDTVSWYQQALGQGPQFIFQYYEEEERQRGNFPDRFSGHQFPNYSSELNVNALLLGDSALYLCASSLKNTEAFFGQGTRLTVV.

This clone was counted a few times. The V call is TRBV27, the J call TRBJ1-6, with D hard to call. Germline V gene lookup returns CDR1 MNHEY and CDR2 SMNVEV (reference sequence). The germline V and J ends were trimmed by 2 bases and 0 bases, with 11 bases remaining between them. The CDR3 consists of 17 residues. The CDR3 sequence is CASSLRSGSSYNSPLHF. CDR3 coding DNA: TGTGCCAGCAGTTTAAGATCGGGGAGCTCCTATAATTCACCCCTCCACTTT.

The rearrangement links TRBV3-1 (or the pseudogene TRBV3-2) to TRBJ2-1; D unresolved. Germline V gene lookup returns CDR1 LGHDT and CDR2 YNNKEL (reference sequence). The CDR3 contains 12 residues. Trimming cost V 0 bases and J 13 bases, with 10 bases left between them. CDR3 amino acids: CASSQDRALQFF. The CDR3 DNA reads TGTGCCAGCAGCCAAGATAGGGCACTACAGTTCTTC.

The chain links TRBV19 to TRBJ2-6, with 9 bases lining up with TRBD1. After removal of 2 bases from V and 4 bases from J, the junction contained 9 bases not matched to a gene. The V gene's germline CDR1 is LNHDA and CDR2 SQIVND (reference sequence). This CDR3 has 18 residues. CDR3 in amino acids: CASSISPGQGAGANVLTF. The CDR3 DNA reads TGTGCCAGTAGTATAAGCCCGGGACAGGGAGCCGGGGCCAACGTCCTGACTTTC.

This clone showed up just once. The chain carries TRBV24-1 and TRBJ1-5; no firm D call. The CDR3 runs to 13 residues. Trimming took off 5 bases at V and 4 bases at J, with 8 bases between the two ends. Germline loops: CDR1 KGHDR, CDR2 SFDVKD. The DNA for the CDR3 is TGTGCCACCAGTGGGCTGGGAAATCAGCCCCAGCATTTT. Its protein product is CATSGLGNQPQHF.